This entry features one TCR beta chain sequence. Its target is unknown. This sample is drawn from a study of cytomegalovirus exposure and HLA in healthy donors. Notes on the study in general: Clusters of TCRs from the first cohort tended to co-occur in the 120 validation repertoires (as a later analysis found). High specificity and sensitivity for cytomegalovirus status were reported for the classifier.

V was shortened by 1 base and J by 2 bases, with 14 bases between the two germline ends. The CDR3 is made up of 17 amino acids. The V gene's germline CDR1 is SGHDN and CDR2 FVKESK. The donors were part of the 120-subject validation cohort, which stood apart from the roughly 670-subject first cohort. Clones were sequenced by immunoSEQ multiplex PCR, and TCRdb holds only the in-frame ones, with some missing. This table has more than 60,000 clones, 96% appearing once. The sequencing sample was made of PBMCs. The origin of this receptor is a woman between 18 and 29 years old in good health and CMV-seropositive. V usage is TRBV14 and J usage is TRBJ2-2; perhaps TRBD1 as D (5 bases). The CDR3 spells CASSQVRTPINTGELFF. CDR3 nucleotide sequence: TGTGCCAGCAGCCAAGTTAGGACACCGATTAACACCGGGGAGCTGTTTTTT.